These T cell receptor beta chains were read from a single sample in a study of PD-L1 blockade in urothelial cancer. The assay was immunoSEQ multiplex PCR, and TCRdb's table has in-frame clones only and misses some. Counted here are under 55,000 clones, over 75% occurring once; the ten biggest clones make up 5% to 7.5%. Here the sequenced sample was PBMCs, taken around atezolizumab (anti-PD-L1) treatment. These receptors were taken from a man aged 40-49 years with urothelial cancer. Each CDR3 is given with its conserved first and last residue. The D gene is left open where the match is weak. Clone sizes are given selectively: once, few, many, or a class where the clone is expanded.

>NA|TRBJ1-1|TRBV5-5|NA
CASSLNRGPEAFF
TGTGCCAGCAGCTTGAATAGGGGCCCCGAAGCTTTCTTT
>NA|TRBJ2-2|TRBV15|NA
CATQLQGVGGELFF
TGTGCCACCCAATTACAGGGCGTCGGCGGGGAGCTGTTTTTT
>NA|TRBJ2-1|TRBV15|TRBD2
CATSRVSGGNEQFF
TGTGCCACCAGCAGAGTCAGCGGGGGAAATGAGCAGTTCTTC
>NA|TRBJ2-5|TRBV28|TRBD1
CASMPGQGEETQYF
TGTGCCAGCATGCCGGGACAGGGGGAAGAGACCCAGTACTTC
>NA|TRBJ1-5|TRBV6-5|TRBD1
CASSYSPGQQPQHF
TGTGCCAGCAGTTACTCTCCGGGACAGCAGCCCCAGCATTTT
>NA|TRBJ2-1|TRBV10-2|NA
CATDPQGWHEQFF
TGCGCCACCGACCCGCAGGGTTGGCATGAGCAGTTCTTC
>NA|TRBJ1-5|TRBV19|NA
CASSLGLNQPQHF
TGTGCCAGTAGTTTGGGACTCAATCAGCCCCAGCATTTT
>NA|TRBJ2-7|TRBV30|TRBD2
CAWSMGLAGDEQYF
TGTGCCTGGAGTATGGGACTAGCGGGAGACGAGCAGTACTTC
>once|TRBJ1-1|TRBV6-5|NA
CASTESGGNTEAFF
TGTGCCAGTACCGAGTCCGGGGGGAACACCGAAGCTTTCTTT
>NA|TRBJ2-5|TRBV7-8|TRBD2
CASSLLQREGPETQYF
TGTGCCAGCAGCTTATTGCAGCGGGAGGGTCCGGAGACCCAGTACTTC
>NA|TRBJ2-3|TRBV5-4|TRBD1
CASSRGGLGSDTQYF
TGTGCCAGCAGCCGAGGGGGCTTAGGATCGGATACGCAGTATTTT
>NA|TRBJ1-5|TRBV28|NA
CASTLIGNQPQHF
TGTGCCAGCACCCTTATAGGCAATCAGCCCCAGCATTTT
>once|TRBJ2-3|TRBV5-1|NA
CASRPGSPTDTQYF
TGCGCCAGCAGACCCGGGAGCCCCACAGATACGCAGTATTTT
>NA|TRBJ2-3|TRBV4-2|TRBD2
CASSQDGGTKRHTDTQYF
TGTGCCAGCAGCCAAGATGGGGGGACTAAGCGGCACACAGATACGCAGTATTTT
>NA|TRBJ1-2|TRBV4-3|TRBD1
CASSQDPGQGFYGYTF
TGCGCCAGCAGCCAAGACCCGGGACAGGGGTTTTATGGCTACACCTTC
>NA|TRBJ2-3|TRBV5-6|NA
CASRGRLNTDTQYF
TGTGCCAGCAGGGGGCGGCTAAACACAGATACGCAGTATTTT
>NA|TRBJ1-4|TRBV28|TRBD1
CASSSATGGTNEKLFF
TGTGCCAGCAGTTCAGCGACAGGGGGAACTAATGAAAAACTGTTTTTT
>NA|TRBJ2-4|TRBV6-5|NA
CASGRAGGGNIQYF
TGTGCCAGCGGAAGAGCGGGTGGAGGTAACATTCAGTACTTC
>few|TRBJ2-3|TRBV7-9|TRBD2
CASSPGLAGVADTQYF
TGTGCCAGCAGCCCGGGACTAGCGGGAGTAGCAGATACGCAGTATTTT
>NA|TRBJ1-1|TRBV6-4|NA
CASSQTGNTEAFF
TGTGCCAGCAGTCAAACAGGGAACACTGAAGCTTTCTTT
>NA|TRBJ1-1|TRBV7-2|NA
CASSLQGREAFF
TGTGCCAGCAGCTTACAAGGCAGGGAAGCTTTCTTT
>NA|TRBJ2-3|TRBV11-3|TRBD2
CASSHEDWEGSSDTQYF
TGTGCCAGCAGCCATGAAGACTGGGAGGGCAGTTCAGATACGCAGTATTTT
>NA|TRBJ2-3|TRBV5-4|NA
CASSYLGGTDTQYF
TGTGCCAGCAGCTATTTAGGAGGCACAGATACGCAGTATTTT
>NA|TRBJ2-1|TRBV25-1|NA
CATQAGLVGQFF
TGTGCCACCCAAGCAGGGCTAGTTGGGCAGTTCTTC
>NA|TRBJ2-7|TRBV7-2|TRBD2
CASRDPGGRTNEQYF
TGTGCCAGCAGGGACCCGGGCGGGAGGACCAACGAGCAGTACTTC
>NA|TRBJ2-1|TRBV7-8|TRBD2
CASSPAGTSGWDEQFF
TGTGCCAGCAGCCCGGCCGGGACTAGCGGGTGGGATGAGCAGTTCTTC
>NA|TRBJ2-2|TRBV6-6|NA
CASSYSAVGFAGELFF
TGTGCCAGCAGTTATTCAGCGGTCGGATTCGCCGGGGAGCTGTTTTTT
>NA|TRBJ1-4|TRBV7-2|NA
CASSSRAGDEKLFF
TGTGCCAGCAGCTCCCGGGCAGGGGACGAAAAACTGTTTTTT
>NA|TRBJ1-2|TRBV18|TRBD1
CASSGKGAKGYTF
TGTGCCAGCTCGGGGAAGGGGGCGAAGGGCTACACCTTC
>once|TRBJ1-1|TRBV6-4|NA
CASSSGYGAFF
TGTGCCAGCAGCTCAGGGTACGGAGCTTTCTTT
>NA|TRBJ1-1|TRBV7-9|NA
CASSLQGTNTEAFF
TGTGCCAGCAGCTTACAGGGGACGAACACTGAAGCTTTCTTT
>NA|TRBJ2-1|TRBV18|NA
CASSPLSGSSYNEQFF
TGTGCCAGCTCACCACTTAGCGGTAGCTCCTACAATGAGCAGTTCTTC
>few|TRBJ1-2|TRBV14|NA
CASSQDRQNYGYTF
TGTGCCAGCAGCCAAGATAGACAGAACTATGGCTACACCTTC
>NA|TRBJ1-1|TRBV15|NA
CATSWERGGGNGF
TGTGCCACCAGTTGGGAAAGGGGAGGGGGAAATGGTTTT
>NA|TRBJ1-4|TRBV5-6|NA
CASSLDPTGRKLFF
TGTGCCAGCAGCTTGGATCCCACAGGGCGGAAACTGTTTTTT
>NA|TRBJ2-1|TRBV19|TRBD2
CASSTGLAGVNMYNEQFF
TGTGCCAGTAGTACGGGACTAGCGGGAGTGAATATGTACAATGAGCAGTTCTTC
>NA|TRBJ2-7|TRBV29-1|NA
CSVDEGDYEQYF
TGCAGCGTTGACGAGGGAGACTACGAGCAGTACTTC
>NA|TRBJ2-1|TRBV29-1|TRBD2
CSASPGLANPNEQFF
TGCAGCGCCTCCCCGGGACTAGCGAACCCCAATGAGCAGTTCTTC
>NA|TRBJ1-5|TRBV10-1|NA
CASSDLRGKGQPQHF
TGCGCCAGCAGTGACCTCAGGGGAAAGGGTCAGCCCCAGCATTTT
>NA|TRBJ2-1|TRBV7-2|TRBD2
CASSYKSGSPYNEQFF
TGTGCCAGCAGCTACAAAAGCGGGAGCCCCTACAATGAGCAGTTCTTC
>NA|TRBJ2-2|TRBV7-2|TRBD2
CASSSSGANTGELFF
TGTGCCAGCAGCTCTAGCGGCGCGAACACCGGGGAGCTGTTTTTT
>NA|TRBJ2-1|TRBV6-4|TRBD1
CASSDSGDRPYNEQFF
TGTGCCAGCAGCGATTCGGGGGACAGGCCCTACAATGAGCAGTTCTTC
>NA|TRBJ2-4|TRBV7-3|TRBD2
CASSPDRLAGGSKNIQYF
TGTGCCAGCAGCCCGGATCGACTAGCGGGAGGGTCCAAAAACATTCAGTACTTC
>NA|TRBJ1-3|TRBV18|NA
CASSPPKNSGNTIYF
TGTGCCAGCTCACCACCTAAAAACTCTGGAAACACCATATATTTT
>NA|TRBJ1-1|TRBV15|NA
CATSPPQGLTEAFF
TGTGCCACCAGCCCACCTCAGGGATTAACTGAAGCTTTCTTT
>NA|TRBJ1-1|TRBV19|NA
CASLRLPGGGMNTEAFF
TGTGCCAGCTTACGCCTACCAGGAGGAGGGATGAACACTGAAGCTTTCTTT
>NA|TRBJ1-3|TRBV10-3|NA
CAIRETSTTGAGNTIYF
TGTGCCATCAGAGAGACGTCTACGACGGGTGCTGGAAACACCATATATTTT
>NA|TRBJ2-3|TRBV6-4|NA
CASSPGTGGTDTQYF
TGTGCCAGCAGTCCCGGGACGGGAGGCACAGATACGCAGTATTTT
>NA|TRBJ2-5|TRBV19|NA
CASSIVGVSETQYF
TGTGCCAGTAGTATAGTTGGAGTTTCAGAGACCCAGTACTTC
>NA|TRBJ2-1|TRBV27|TRBD1
CASSYRGRPDEQFF
TGTGCCAGCAGTTACAGGGGGCGCCCGGATGAGCAGTTCTTC
>NA|TRBJ2-1|TRBV14|TRBD2
CASNSGASGYNEQFF
TGTGCCAGCAACTCGGGGGCTAGCGGGTACAATGAGCAGTTCTTC
>NA|TRBJ2-3|TRBV7-3|NA
CASSLSGGTTDTQYF
TGTGCCAGCAGCTTATCTGGGGGGACCACAGATACGCAGTATTTT
>NA|TRBJ2-1|TRBV7-2|TRBD2
CASSPQGTSGYNEQFF
TGTGCCAGCAGCCCTCAGGGGACTAGCGGATACAATGAGCAGTTCTTC
>NA|TRBJ1-2|TRBV10-3|NA
CAISEGGYGGYTF
TGTGCCATCAGTGAAGGGGGATACGGAGGCTACACCTTC
>few|TRBJ2-4|TRBV5-1|NA
CASSLNRAAIIQYF
TGCGCCAGCAGCTTGAACAGGGCGGCAATAATTCAGTACTTC